Below, 26 T cell receptor beta chains from the same sample are listed, as sequenced in a study of long-term antiretroviral therapy in people with HIV. The run of the v3.0 immunoSEQ assay was at survey level. TCRdb's table, derived via immunoSEQ multiplex PCR, lists solely in-frame clones and lacks some. The repertoire consists of approximately 5,000 clones, with over 75% occurring once and the leading ten covering roughly a tenth. This specimen consisted of unsorted PBMCs, obtained 1.8 years before starting antiretroviral therapy. All receptors derive from a man aged 35-49 years with HIV.

V and J are TRBV10-2 and TRBJ2-6; D uncertain. Germline-derived CDR1 and CDR2 are WSHSY and SAAADI. The CDR3 is 17 residues long. The V end was cut by 6 bases, the J end by 0 bases, with 15 bases between. The CDR3 DNA follows: TGCGCCAGCAGGCCCAGCCCTCTTCGCTCTGGGGCCAACGTCCTGACTTTC. It is translated as CASRPSPLRSGANVLTF.

The chain employs TRBV27 and TRBJ1-1; no clear D gene. The CDR3 totals 13 residues. Germline CDR1 MNHEY, CDR2 SMNVEV (reference sequence). Trimming pared 1 base from V and 1 base from J, leaving 4 bases between. CDR3 in DNA: TGTGCCAGCAGTTTATGGGCGAACACTGAAGCTTTCTTT. It translates to CASSLWANTEAFF.

This clone was observed a few times. This rearrangement joins TRBV27 to TRBJ1-2; 9 bases agree with TRBD1. V was pared by 7 bases and J by 8 bases, with 8 bases of the junction left unmatched. Germline CDR1 and CDR2: MNHEY and SMNVEV (reference sequence). CDR3 length: 13 amino acids. CDR3 nucleotides: TGTGCCAGCAAAGGGACAGGGCTTATCGGCTACACCTTC. This encodes CASKGTGLIGYTF.

The chain has TRBV18 and TRBJ1-2; TRBD1 aligns across 7 bases. The germline CDR1 and CDR2 sequences are KGHSH and LQKENI. V lost 6 bases, J lost 4 bases, and 11 bases stayed unmatched. The length of the CDR3 is 15 residues. The CDR3 nucleotides are TGTGCCAGCTCTCTCGGACAGGCTCTGGTCTATGGCTACACCTTC. The encoded protein is CASSLGQALVYGYTF.

This clone occurred a few times. This rearrangement joins TRBV5-6 to TRBJ2-4; possibly TRBD1 for D (5 bases). Trimming cost V 1 base and J 7 bases, with 9 bases left between them. The CDR3 length is 13 residues. From germline, CDR1 is SGHDT and CDR2 YYEEEE. For the CDR3, the DNA is TGTGCCAGCAGCTTGTGGGGCGAGAACATTCAGTACTTC. Its translation: CASSLWGENIQYF.

This chain links TRBV6-5 with TRBJ1-1; D not resolved. Deletions cut 4 bases from V and 1 base from J, with 1 base between. CDR1 is MNHEY, CDR2 SVGAGI, per germline. This CDR3 has 11 residues. CDR3 sequence (DNA): TGTGCCAGCAGTTCGAACACTGAAGCTTTCTTT. It yields the protein CASSSNTEAFF.

In nucleotides, the CDR3 is TGTGCCAGTAGCCTAGACGGATATCAACTGTTTTTT. Its protein is CASSLDGYQLFF. The chain has TRBV19 and TRBJ1-4, with D unclear. V lost 6 bases and J lost 12, with 14 bases in between. The CDR3 has 12 residues. Germline assignment: CDR1 LNHDA and CDR2 SQIVND (reference sequence). The variable domain in full, with the rest retrieved from reference TRBV19 and TRBJ1-4, is DGGITQSPKYLFRKEGQNVTLSCEQNLNHDAMYWYRQDPGQGLRLIYYSQIVNDFQKGDIAEGYSVSREKKESFPLTVTSAQKNPTAFYLCASSLDGYQLFFGSGTQLSVL.

The J gene is TRBJ2-2, the V gene TRBV11-3; 7 nucleotides align to TRBD1. This CDR3 is 14 amino acids long. V lost 3 bases, J lost 5 bases, and 3 bases stayed unmatched. CDR1 is SGHNT and CDR2 is YENEEA in the germline V gene. CDR3 DNA sequence: TGTGCCAGCAGCTTGGGACAGTCGACCGGGGAGCTGTTTTTT. Encoded protein: CASSLGQSTGELFF.

J is TRBJ1-3 and V is TRBV29-1; no firm D call. In germline, CDR1 is SQVTM, CDR2 ANQGSEA. The CDR3 is made up of 12 amino acids. Trimming shortened V by 5 bases and J by 0 bases, and 5 bases separated the two germline ends. The CDR3 region is CSVTSSGNTIYF. CDR3 in DNA: TGCAGCGTTACGAGCTCTGGAAACACCATATATTTT.

The chain combines TRBV7-9 with TRBJ2-7, with no clear D. V dropped 3 bases and J dropped 0 bases, with 3 bases sitting between them. The germline CDR1 and CDR2 sequences are SEHNR and FQNEAQ (reference sequence). This CDR3 comprises 12 residues. The CDR3 sequence is CASSFDSYEQYF. The CDR3 coding sequence is TGTGCCAGCAGCTTTGACTCCTACGAGCAGTACTTC.

This chain connects TRBV28 to TRBJ1-5; possible D gene TRBD1, 6 bases. CDR3 length: 14 residues. The germline V gene has CDR1 MDHEN and CDR2 SYDVKM. Trimming stripped 7 bases from V and 4 bases from J, with 14 bases between. CDR3 DNA sequence: TGTGCCAGCACCCGTTTAGGACAGAATCAGCCCCAGCATTTT. Residues: CASTRLGQNQPQHF.

The J gene is TRBJ2-4, the V gene TRBV29-1, with D possibly being TRBD2 (6 bases). CDR1 SQVTM and CDR2 ANQGSEA come from the germline V gene. V was cut by 7 bases and J by 7 bases, with 14 bases left in between. The CDR3 loop spans 12 amino acids. The CDR3 region has the DNA TGCAGCGCCACCGGGGCGGGGAACATTCAGTACTTC. Translating it yields CSATGAGNIQYF.

This sequence joins TRBV27 and TRBJ2-1; 10 nucleotides agree with TRBD1. CDR1 MNHEY and CDR2 SMNVEV come from the germline V gene (reference sequence). Germline trimming cut 3 bases from V and 8 bases from J; bases unmatched to any gene: 28. CDR3 length: 22 residues. The CDR3 bases are TGTGCCAGCAGTTTCAGGTCGTCGTACACCACGGTGAGACAGGGGGCTATGGATGAGCAGTTCTTC. Translated, it gives CASSFRSSYTTVRQGAMDEQFF.

This clone is hyperexpanded within its sample. The rearrangement links TRBV7-9 to TRBJ1-1; D is uncertain. The V and J ends lost 4 bases and 1 base respectively, with 13 bases between them. Germline V gives CDR1 SEHNR, CDR2 FQNEAQ (reference sequence). This CDR3 is built from 15 residues. The CDR3, as DNA: TGTGCCAGCAGCTCCCCCCTTGCAGCGAACACTGAAGCTTTCTTT. This gives the protein CASSSPLAANTEAFF.

The rearrangement uses TRBV9 and TRBJ1-2, with a possible D match to TRBD1 (6 bases). The CDR3 runs 15 residues. Germline V gives CDR1 SGDLS, CDR2 YYNGEE. Trimming pared 0 bases from V and 4 bases from J, leaving 13 bases between. The CDR3 DNA sequence: TGTGCCAGCAGCGTAGCTCCGGGACAACTCTATGGCTACACCTTC. This encodes CASSVAPGQLYGYTF.

This clone rates as large. The chain employs TRBV7-9 and TRBJ2-1, with TRBD2 matching over 9 bases. Germline V CDR1 and CDR2: SEHNR, FQNEAQ (reference sequence). This CDR3 is 14 amino acids long. V dropped 4 bases and J dropped 9; count of bases not matched to a gene: 7. The CDR3 reads CASSSLAGSFEQFF. The CDR3 DNA sequence: TGTGCCAGCAGCTCCCTAGCGGGGAGCTTTGAGCAGTTCTTC. The entire variable domain, with the rest obtained from reference TRBV7-9 and TRBJ2-1, is as follows: DTGVSQNPRHKITKRGQNVTFRCDPISEHNRLYWYRQTLGQGPEFLTYFQNEAQLEKSRLLSDRFSAERPKGSFSTLEIQRTEQGDSAMYLCASSSLAGSFEQFFGPGTRLTVL.

The sample holds a few counts of this clone. The V and J genes are TRBV9 and TRBJ1-2; possibly TRBD1 for D (6 bases). Trimming shortened V by 0 bases and J by 4 bases, and 7 bases separated the two germline ends. Per the germline V gene, CDR1 is SGDLS and CDR2 is YYNGEE. This CDR3 comprises 13 residues. The CDR3 here is CASSVVTGYGYTF. In DNA, the CDR3 is TGTGCCAGCAGCGTAGTGACAGGCTATGGCTACACCTTC.

The chain is built from TRBV5-1 and TRBJ2-3; the D gene could be TRBD1 or TRBD2 (6 bases each). CDR1 and CDR2 from the germline V gene are SGHRS and YFSETQ. Deletions cut 2 bases from V and 0 bases from J, with 10 bases between. The CDR3 contains 15 residues. CDR3 nucleotides: TGCGCCAGCAGCTTAACAGGGACTAGCACAGATACGCAGTATTTT. It yields the protein CASSLTGTSTDTQYF.

This clone has only one observation. This chain joins TRBV19 and TRBJ2-3, with a tentative D call TRBD2 (5 bases). CDR3 length: 13 residues. V lost 3 bases to trimming and J lost 1 base, with 5 bases between them. The germline CDR1 and CDR2 sequences are LNHDA and SQIVND (reference sequence). The CDR3 nucleotides read TGTGCCAGTAGTATTAGCGGCACAGATACGCAGTATTTT. Protein product: CASSISGTDTQYF.

V and J are TRBV19 and TRBJ1-1; 9 nucleotides align to TRBD1. Germline CDR1 LNHDA, CDR2 SQIVND (reference sequence). Losses at the gene ends were 5 bases for V and 8 bases for J; bases not matched to a gene: 12. There are 15 residues in the CDR3. The chain's CDR3 is CASSVQAGTGREAFF. Written as DNA, the CDR3 is TGTGCCAGTAGTGTTCAAGCCGGGACAGGGAGGGAAGCTTTCTTT.

The chain couples TRBV28 to TRBJ2-3; 7 bases match TRBD2. CDR1 is MDHEN, CDR2 SYDVKM, per germline. V was clipped by 5 bases and J by 0 bases; unmatched bases: 8. The CDR3 is 16 residues long. The CDR3 region is CASSLSSGTSTDTQYF. In DNA form, the CDR3 reads TGTGCCAGCAGTCTCAGCAGCGGGACCAGCACAGATACGCAGTATTTT.

The rearrangement joins TRBV29-1 to TRBJ2-2; tentatively, D is TRBD2 (7 bases). CDR1 and CDR2 (germline): SQVTM, ANQGSEA. Trimming left V 4 bases short and J 4 bases short, with 16 bases between. The CDR3 runs to 15 residues. CDR3 residues: CSVGRREGVTGELFF. CDR3 bases: TGCAGCGTTGGTCGGAGGGAGGGGGTCACCGGGGAGCTGTTTTTT.

The rearrangement uses TRBV5-1 and TRBJ2-7; tentatively, D is TRBD1 or TRBD2 (5 bases each). This CDR3 is built from 14 residues. The V end lost 5 bases, the J end lost 0 bases, and 12 bases lay between the germline ends. Germline-derived CDR1 and CDR2 are SGHRS and YFSETQ. CDR3 sequence reads: CASRSGTVSYEQYF. CDR3 nucleotide sequence: TGCGCCAGCAGATCCGGGACGGTCTCCTACGAGCAGTACTTC.

V and J are TRBV7-2 and TRBJ1-1; D remains unclear. This CDR3 spans 12 amino acids. Germline V gene data show CDR1 as SGHTA and CDR2 as FQGNSA. V lost 4 bases to trimming and J lost 4 bases, with 7 bases between them. CDR3 in amino acids: CASSSSATEAFF. The CDR3 DNA reads TGTGCCAGCAGCTCCAGCGCCACTGAAGCTTTCTTT.

This clone is large (0.1 to 1%). CDR3: CASLGSREYF. CDR3 coding DNA: TGTGCCAGCTTAGGTAGTCGAGAGTACTTC. J is TRBJ2-7 and V is TRBV2; D remains unclear. With 8 bases removed from V and 11 bases from J, the gap between germline ends came to 13 bases. The CDR3 runs to 10 residues. Germline V gene data show CDR1 as SNHLY and CDR2 as FYNNEI.

This clone was observed a handful of times. This rearrangement joins TRBV2 to TRBJ2-7; no firm D call. V lost 3 bases to trimming and J lost 5 bases, with 8 bases between them. Germline lookup yields CDR1 SNHLY and CDR2 FYNNEI. The CDR3 is made up of 12 amino acids. The CDR3 sequence is CASSDDGDEQYF. CDR3 in DNA: TGTGCCAGCAGTGATGATGGGGACGAGCAGTACTTC.